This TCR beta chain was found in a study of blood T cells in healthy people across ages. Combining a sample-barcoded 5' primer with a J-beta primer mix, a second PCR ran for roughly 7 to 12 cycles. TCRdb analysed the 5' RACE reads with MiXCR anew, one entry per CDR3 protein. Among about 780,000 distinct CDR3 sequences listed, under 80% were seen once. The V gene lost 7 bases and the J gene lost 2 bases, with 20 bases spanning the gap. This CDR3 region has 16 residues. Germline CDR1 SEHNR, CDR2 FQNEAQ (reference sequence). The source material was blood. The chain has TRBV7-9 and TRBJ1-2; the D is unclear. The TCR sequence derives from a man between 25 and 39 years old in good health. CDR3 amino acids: CASIISAGSSNYGYTF. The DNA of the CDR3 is TGTGCCAGCATTATCTCGGCCGGCAGCTCCAACTATGGCTACACCTTC.